This T cell receptor (beta chain) is drawn from a study of T cell clones after liver transplantation (dated by TCRdb to the late 2010s). Regarding the complete study: ITN030ST, the source of the samples, was a randomized trial that attempted immunosuppression withdrawal within 2 years of liver transplantation. Until randomization at 12-24 months post-transplant, subjects were given standard immunosuppression, with no induction therapy. Donor-reactive T cell clones were identified by TCRbeta sequencing following a pre-transplant mixed lymphocyte reaction and were subsequently tracked in post-transplant blood. Blood samples were taken pre-transplant, pre-randomization before withdrawal, and post-randomization after full withdrawal or failed withdrawal. As an antigen-independent comparator for the donor-reactive sequences, third party-reactive TCRbeta sequences from pre-transplant MLRs were identified as well. Tolerance meant complete immunosuppression withdrawal for at least one year without liver enzymes rising beyond twice the upper limit of normal. Three of the eight recipients were HCV-positive; the others were transplanted for non-autoimmune, non-viral indications. The study cohort included 8 liver transplant recipients, of whom 3 were classified as tolerant and 5 as non-tolerant. What the study reported, not specific to this receptor: Circulating donor-reactive CD4 TCRbeta sequences fell significantly post-transplant in most of the 8 subjects, irrespective of tolerance or HCV status. A greater decline was seen for donor-reactive sequences than for third party-reactive sequences, suggesting partial antigen-specific deletion unrelated to withdrawal success. Conclusions were preliminary, limited by small, heterogeneous patient numbers and non-standardized post-transplant time points. In two subjects, low numbers of available donor cells limited the measurable donor-reactive repertoire. After accounting for repertoire turnover, donor-reactive detection was significantly reduced in 7 of 8 subjects for CD4 and 8 of 8 for CD8. Without allograft tissue specimens, donor-reactive T cells may have migrated into the graft rather than being deleted.

Concerning this clone: Which antigen it targets is not known. No much larger clone exists at a distance of one base, and base qualities are not known.

High-throughput TCRbeta CDR3 sequencing of frozen genomic DNA was performed by immunoSEQ, including PCR amplification, mapping, bias correction and internal controls. The paper's data handling went like this. Only productive rearrangements were retained, with each unique TCRbeta sequence defined by its CDR3 nucleotide sequence together with its V and J gene. For a sequence to be called donor-reactive, it needed a frequency of at least 0.01% and at least 5-fold expansion in CFSE-low cells compared with unstimulated pre-transplant cells. Per-subject minimum frequency thresholds, based on the lowest-template unstimulated sample, ensured at least 90% detection power. Repertoire turnover was measured by Jensen-Shannon divergence between the top 1000 TCRbeta sequences post- and pre-transplant. Two-sided Fisher's exact tests were used to test for changes in how often donor-reactive sequences were detected. Drawn from immuneACCESS, this table holds only the in-frame rearrangements with V and J called that TCRdb kept. Clones are partly lost; checked studies trace under half to an unresolved V gene and leave the rest unexplained. Clone size and V and J calls were adopted from that table, with D and trimming inferred from the DNA. For this sample there are more than 70,000 clones; roughly 80% appear just once. The ten largest account for 2.8% of the sample.

Thawed unstimulated PBMCs were stained for CD3, CD4 and CD8 and FACS-sorted into CD3+CD4+ and CD3+CD8+ populations. All 8 studied subjects were randomized to withdrawal of immunosuppression. Genomic DNA was isolated with the Qiagen DNeasy Blood and Tissue Kit. From its cysteine to its phenylalanine, the CDR3 spans 13 amino acids. Solely the CDR3 DNA is kept, with 39 bases framed from the first base. The V and J ends are trimmed by 3 bases and 6 bases, leaving 11 bases between them. For CDR1 and CDR2, the germline V gene (reference sequence) lists LNHDA and SQIVND. This receptor was obtained from a human patient who received a liver transplant. Where a transplant has occurred, the graft donor may have supplied some of the T cells. The rearranged segments are TRBV19 and TRBJ1-2; TRBD1 is a weak D gene call, 6 bases matching. Sequences were derived from CD4+ T cells from blood, sampled at the 22-month timepoint. For the CDR3, the sequence is CASSITGFDGYTF. Here is the DNA: TGTGCCAGTAGTATTACAGGGTTTGATGGCTACACCTTC.